The source of this T cell receptor beta chain is a study of cytomegalovirus exposure and HLA in healthy donors. This CDR3 contains 16 residues. The V end lost 2 bases, the J end lost 6 bases, and 19 bases lay between the germline ends. Germline CDR1 and CDR2: SEHNR and FQNEAQ (reference sequence). Turning to this clone: Its antigen is not identified.

Study outcomes and limitations: Later, an analysis found that common viral pathogens appeared to be linked with several of the most significant clusters.

Both 60 Vbeta primers and 13 Jbeta primers went into the PCR. TCRdb's table, derived via immunoSEQ multiplex PCR, lists solely in-frame clones and lacks some. The sample carries tens of thousands of clones, around 50% recorded once. The V gene is TRBV7-9, the J gene TRBJ1-1; tentatively, D is TRBD1 (6 bases). Sequenced: PBMCs. The TCR comes from a woman aged 40 to 50 in good health and CMV-seropositive. CDR3 bases: TGTGCCAGCAGCTTACCCACGACAGGTTCTCGCGCTGAAGCTTTCTTT. Its translation: CASSLPTTGSRAEAFF.